This T cell receptor (beta chain) derives from a study of early stage breast cancer tumors. Sequenced by immunoSEQ multiplex PCR; TCRdb stores in-frame clones only, minus some. The table has fewer than 30,000 clones, under 60% seen once. With 6 bases removed from V and 7 bases from J, the gap between germline ends came to 12 bases. CDR3 length: 11 amino acids. In germline, CDR1 is DFQATT, CDR2 SNEGSKA (reference sequence). This clonotype was sampled from a person aged 45 to 59 with breast cancer. J is TRBJ1-1 and V is TRBV20-1; no clear D. The sequencing input was breast tumor tissue. In DNA, the CDR3 is TGCAGTGCCCGCCGGGGAAATGAAGCTTTCTTT. This codes for CSARRGNEAFF.